Shown below are 31 T cell receptor beta chains from a single sample sequenced in a study of shared clonotypes between healthy human individuals. TCRdb's table, derived via immunoSEQ multiplex PCR, lists solely in-frame clones and lacks some. Of around 500,000 clones listed, around 79% are singletons. Sequencing input: PBMCs. These receptors were taken from a woman aged 40 to 49 in good health. Some clones in this sample may be carry-over from other donors' samples.

The chain uses TRBV29-1 and TRBJ2-4, with 9 bases matching TRBD1. This CDR3 is built from 12 residues. CDR1 and CDR2 from the germline V gene are SQVTM and ANQGSEA. With V trimmed by 7 bases and J by 3 bases, 1 base remained unmatched. CDR3 DNA: TGCAGCGCGGGACAGGGCAAAAACATTCAGTACTTC. Protein sequence: CSAGQGKNIQYF.

This clone was counted a single time. Other DNA variants within this sample encode the same CDR3. The gene calls are TRBV4-1 and TRBJ2-2; 10 nucleotides align to TRBD2. V was pared by 1 base and J by 4 bases, with 9 bases of the junction left unmatched. Germline V gives CDR1 MGHRA, CDR2 YSYEKL. The CDR3 sequence is 18 residues long. The CDR3 nucleotides are TGCGCCAGCAGCCAAGGCGGCCTAGCGGGAGTAGGCACCGGGGAGCTGTTTTTT. This codes for CASSQGGLAGVGTGELFF.

This sequence joins TRBV27 and TRBJ2-7, with TRBD2 as a possible D gene (5 bases). The CDR3 is 14 amino acids. Germline assignment: CDR1 MNHEY and CDR2 SMNVEV (reference sequence). Trimming removed 0 bases at V and 2 bases at J, with 8 bases between. CDR3 sequence: CASSLSLEAYEQYF. The CDR3 DNA reads TGTGCCAGCAGTTTATCCCTGGAGGCCTACGAGCAGTACTTC.

This chain joins TRBV5-4 and TRBJ1-1; D may be TRBD1 (6 bases). From germline, CDR1 is SGHNT and CDR2 YYREEE (reference sequence). V was clipped by 0 bases and J by 5 bases, with 17 bases between them. CDR3 length: 16 residues. CDR3 residues: CASSLGGGEGRTEAFF. CDR3 sequence (DNA): TGTGCCAGCAGCTTGGGGGGGGGCGAAGGGCGGACTGAAGCTTTCTTT.

The rearrangement links TRBV11-2 to TRBJ2-5; 8 bases agree with TRBD1. The better agreement between TRBJ2-7 and the DNA end casts doubt on the J call. The V gene's germline CDR1 is SGHAT and CDR2 FQNNGV. This CDR3 spans 15 amino acids. The CDR3 sequence: CASTPTGAPSYEQYF. The CDR3 region has the DNA TGTGCCAGCACCCCGACAGGGGCTCCTTCCTACGAGCAGTACTTC.

This clone came up once. The chain employs TRBV5-8 and TRBJ1-5; D remains ambiguous. Trimming took off 4 bases at V and 5 bases at J, with 4 bases between the two ends. This CDR3 contains 11 residues. Germline loops: CDR1 SGHTS, CDR2 YDEGEE. This chain's CDR3 is CASSIYQPQHF. CDR3 DNA sequence: TGTGCCAGCAGCATATATCAGCCCCAGCATTTT.

The V gene is TRBV29-1, the J gene TRBJ2-5, with unresolved D. Trimming shortened V by 1 base and J by 4 bases, and 10 bases separated the two germline ends. The CDR3 contains 13 residues. Looked up from germline, CDR1 is SQVTM and CDR2 is ANQGSEA. CDR3 sequence: CSVEGQLGETQYF. CDR3 coding DNA: TGCAGCGTTGAAGGGCAATTAGGAGAGACCCAGTACTTC.

This clone was seen at least ten times. The J gene is TRBJ1-3, the V gene TRBV7-2, with D possibly being TRBD1 (6 bases). V shed 6 bases and J shed 3 bases, with 12 bases lying between them. The germline V gene has CDR1 SGHTA and CDR2 FQGNSA. The CDR3 contains 14 residues. The CDR3 reads CASSVGGSGNTIYF. CDR3 nucleotides: TGTGCCAGCAGTGTAGGGGGTAGTGGAAACACCATATATTTT.

The chain couples TRBV10-3 to TRBJ2-7, with 8 bases matching TRBD2. Germline lookup yields CDR1 ENHRY and CDR2 SYGVKD. V gave up 10 bases and J gave up 4 bases; unmatched junction bases: 9. The CDR3 sequence is 13 residues long. Here the CDR3 DNA reads TGTGCCACCCGGGGCCGGGGGGGATACGAGCAGTACTTC. This gives the protein CATRGRGGYEQYF.

The rearrangement uses TRBV28 and TRBJ1-3; 7 nucleotides match TRBD1. Per the germline V gene, CDR1 is MDHEN and CDR2 is SYDVKM. The CDR3 contains 17 residues. V lost 3 bases to trimming and J lost 0 bases; unmatched junction nucleotides: 8. The CDR3 coding sequence is TGTGCCAGCAGTTTCCAGACAGGGATGCTCTCTGGAAACACCATATATTTT. It yields the protein CASSFQTGMLSGNTIYF.

The V gene is TRBV5-1, the J gene TRBJ2-2; maybe TRBD2 (5 bases). Germline V gives CDR1 SGHRS, CDR2 YFSETQ. V dropped 2 bases and J dropped 7 bases, with 12 bases sitting between them. This CDR3 is 14 amino acids long. The CDR3 coding sequence is TGCGCCAGCAGCTTTAACGGGATGAACGGGGAGCTGTTTTTT. Encoded protein: CASSFNGMNGELFF.

This clone showed up just a few times. V is TRBV6-5 and J is TRBJ2-5; D is unresolved. Per the germline V gene, CDR1 is MNHEY and CDR2 is SVGAGI. V gave up 0 bases and J gave up 14 bases, with 4 bases separating them. This CDR3 contains 9 residues. The CDR3 reads CASSYSVYF. The CDR3 DNA reads as TGTGCCAGCAGTTACTCAGTTTACTTC.

The rearrangement uses TRBV5-5 and TRBJ2-7; no clear D gene. Trimming removed 3 bases from V and 3 bases from J, with 13 bases in between. Germline CDR1 is SGHKS and CDR2 is YYEKEE (reference sequence). This CDR3 has 14 amino acids. The DNA for the CDR3 is TGTGCCAGCAGCTCAGAACCGTCTGGCTACGAGCAGTACTTC. It specifies CASSSEPSGYEQYF.

This rearrangement joins TRBV5-1 to TRBJ1-6; no firm D call. The CDR3 contains 13 residues. Per germline, CDR1 SGHRS and CDR2 YFSETQ. V was pared by 0 bases and J by 12 bases, with 10 bases between. CDR3 bases: TGCGCCAGCAGCTTGGAGGCCGCGCTACCCCTCCACTTT. It translates to CASSLEAALPLHF.

The chain couples TRBV13 to TRBJ1-4, with D perhaps TRBD1 (6 bases). This CDR3 has 15 residues. V dropped 0 bases and J dropped 8 bases, with 13 bases sitting between them. Germline loops: CDR1 PRHDT, CDR2 FYEKMQ (reference sequence). The CDR3 sequence: CASSLGGGNGEKLFF. The DNA for the CDR3 is TGTGCCAGCAGCTTAGGAGGGGGGAATGGCGAAAAACTGTTTTTT.

The chain links TRBV9 to TRBJ1-1; TRBD1 matches 8 bases. CDR1 is SGDLS, CDR2 YYNGEE, per germline. V lost 3 bases, J lost 1 base, and 2 bases stayed unmatched. The CDR3 consists of 14 residues. This CDR3 is CASSATGANTEAFF. CDR3 DNA: TGTGCCAGCAGCGCGACAGGGGCGAACACTGAAGCTTTCTTT.

The chain recombines TRBV5-1 with TRBJ1-3; no reliable D call. Trimming pared 4 bases from V and 0 bases from J, leaving 8 bases between. Germline V gene lookup returns CDR1 SGHRS and CDR2 YFSETQ. The CDR3 totals 14 residues. Here the CDR3 DNA reads TGCGCCAGCAGCCGTACAGACTCTGGAAACACCATATATTTT. Translated: CASSRTDSGNTIYF.

The gene calls are TRBV5-1 and TRBJ1-5; D gene unclear. V lost 0 bases and J lost 1, with 8 bases in between. Germline assignment: CDR1 SGHRS and CDR2 YFSETQ. This CDR3 has 15 amino acids. This CDR3 reads CASSLDAGSNQPQHF. The CDR3, as DNA: TGCGCCAGCAGCTTGGACGCGGGGAGCAATCAGCCCCAGCATTTT.

As concerns this clone: A far larger clone is one nucleotide away, so this likely arose from a read error. This chain links TRBV30 with TRBJ2-7; 9 bases line up with TRBD2. The ends lost 0 bases at V and 3 bases at J; junction bases unmatched: 6. The CDR3 contains 15 residues. Germline assignment: CDR1 GTSNPN and CDR2 SVGIG (reference sequence). Here the CDR3 reads CAWSVRREGLYEQYF. The CDR3, as DNA: TGTGCCTGGAGTGTACGGCGGGAGGGCCTCTACGAGCAGTACTTC.

The chain carries TRBV7-8 and TRBJ2-2; D may be TRBD2 (6 bases). This CDR3 is built from 15 residues. Germline V gives CDR1 SGHVS, CDR2 FQNEAQ. V lost 2 bases and J 5 bases, leaving 12 bases between the germline ends. The CDR3: CASSLWDFSTGELFF. In DNA form, the CDR3 reads TGTGCCAGCAGCTTATGGGACTTTTCGACCGGGGAGCTGTTTTTT.

This chain uses TRBV10-3 with TRBJ2-7, with TRBD2 identical over 10 bases. The germline gives CDR1 ENHRY, CDR2 SYGVKD. The CDR3 is 14 residues long. The V segment lost 8 bases and the J segment 6 bases; nucleotides outside the gene matches: 10. The CDR3 DNA follows: TGTGCCATCGGGGGGCTAGCGGGAGAAAGCGAGCAGTACTTC. Translating it yields CAIGGLAGESEQYF.

As for this clone: It differs at one base from a far larger clone, so likely a read error. V gene TRBV30 combines with J gene TRBJ2-1; possibly TRBD1 or TRBD2 for D (6 bases each). Germline CDR1 GTSNPN, CDR2 SVGIG (reference sequence). Trimming removed 3 bases at V and 11 bases at J, with 17 bases between. This CDR3 spans 13 amino acids. The CDR3 sequence is CAWRTGRLNKQFF. DNA for the CDR3: TGTGCCTGGAGAACAGGGAGGTTGAATAAGCAGTTCTTC.

This chain uses TRBV7-3 with TRBJ2-7, with D possibly TRBD1 on 6 matching bases. CDR3 length: 16 amino acids. Germline V gene data show CDR1 as SGHTA and CDR2 as FQGTGA. With 2 bases removed from V and 5 bases from J, the gap between germline ends came to 19 bases. The CDR3: CASSLDPSGTPDEQYF. The CDR3 bases are TGTGCCAGCAGCTTAGACCCATCCGGGACACCTGACGAGCAGTACTTC.

This clone was seen only a few times. CDR3 loop: CAWSRAFNYGYTF. The CDR3 DNA follows: TGTGCCTGGAGCCGGGCCTTTAACTATGGCTACACCTTC. The V call is TRBV30, the J call TRBJ1-2; D unclear. This CDR3 has 13 residues. Germline CDR1 and CDR2: GTSNPN and SVGIG (reference sequence). V shed 3 bases and J shed 1 base, with 9 bases lying between them.

The chain joins TRBV29-1 to TRBJ2-7, with 8 bases that match TRBD1. CDR3 length equals 12 residues. From germline, CDR1 is SQVTM and CDR2 ANQGSEA. J was trimmed by 3 bases and V by 7 bases; bases with no gene match: 5. CDR3 loop: CSAGQGVYEQYF. DNA of the CDR3: TGCAGCGCTGGACAGGGCGTCTACGAGCAGTACTTC.

The chain is built from TRBV27 and TRBJ2-1; 11 bases fit TRBD2. Germline assignment: CDR1 MNHEY and CDR2 SMNVEV (reference sequence). Trimming took 4 bases from V and 0 from J; bases not matched to a gene: 2. CDR3 length: 16 residues. CDR3 DNA: TGTGCCAGCAGTTCTCTAGCGGGAGGCTCCTACAATGAGCAGTTCTTC. This translates into CASSSLAGGSYNEQFF.

This chain connects TRBV7-9 to TRBJ2-4, with a possible D match to TRBD1 (5 bases). The CDR3 has 15 amino acids. Trimming pared 1 base from V and 5 bases from J, leaving 12 bases between. The germline V gene encodes CDR1 SEHNR and CDR2 FQNEAQ (reference sequence). The CDR3 is CASSLGQPRQNIQYF. The CDR3 DNA is TGTGCCAGCAGCTTAGGACAGCCCCGCCAAAACATTCAGTACTTC.

This chain joins TRBV30 and TRBJ1-3; no clear D. The CDR3 runs to 11 residues. V shed 4 bases and J shed 1 base, with 2 bases lying between them. The germline CDR1 and CDR2 sequences are GTSNPN and SVGIG (reference sequence). The CDR3, as DNA: TGTGCCTGGATGTCTGGAAACACCATATATTTT. It is translated as CAWMSGNTIYF.

V and J are TRBV15 and TRBJ2-7; D is unresolved. Trimming took 1 base from V and 10 from J, leaving 11 bases between them. The length of the CDR3 is 12 residues. CDR1 LNHNV and CDR2 YYDKDF come from the germline V gene (reference sequence). The CDR3 is CATSRGDQSQYF. DNA of the CDR3: TGTGCCACCAGCAGAGGCGACCAGTCACAGTACTTC. The full variable domain, its missing parts supplied by reference TRBV15 and TRBJ2-7, is DAMVIQNPRYQVTQFGKPVTLSCSQTLNHNVMYWYQQKSSQAPKLLFHYYDKDFNNEADTPDNFQSRRPNTSFCFLDIRSPGLGDTAMYLCATSRGDQSQYFGPGTRLTVT.

The DNA for the CDR3 is TGTGCCAGCAGCTTCCCTGGTTGGAATGAGCAGTTCTTC. Its translation: CASSFPGWNEQFF. This chain connects TRBV7-2 to TRBJ2-1, with unresolved D. This CDR3 region has 13 residues. CDR1 SGHTA and CDR2 FQGNSA come from the germline V gene. V dropped 3 bases and J dropped 7 bases, with 10 bases sitting between them.

The table lists this clone with a count of one. The chain carries TRBV10-3 and TRBJ2-1; 13 bases are shared with TRBD2. V trimming: 10 bases; J trimming: 0 bases; junction bases outside the gene matches: 3. CDR1 is ENHRY, CDR2 SYGVKD, per germline. This CDR3 contains 15 residues. CDR3 sequence (DNA): TGTGCCACCGGGACTAGCGGGATCTCCTACAATGAGCAGTTCTTC. This sequence encodes CATGTSGISYNEQFF.